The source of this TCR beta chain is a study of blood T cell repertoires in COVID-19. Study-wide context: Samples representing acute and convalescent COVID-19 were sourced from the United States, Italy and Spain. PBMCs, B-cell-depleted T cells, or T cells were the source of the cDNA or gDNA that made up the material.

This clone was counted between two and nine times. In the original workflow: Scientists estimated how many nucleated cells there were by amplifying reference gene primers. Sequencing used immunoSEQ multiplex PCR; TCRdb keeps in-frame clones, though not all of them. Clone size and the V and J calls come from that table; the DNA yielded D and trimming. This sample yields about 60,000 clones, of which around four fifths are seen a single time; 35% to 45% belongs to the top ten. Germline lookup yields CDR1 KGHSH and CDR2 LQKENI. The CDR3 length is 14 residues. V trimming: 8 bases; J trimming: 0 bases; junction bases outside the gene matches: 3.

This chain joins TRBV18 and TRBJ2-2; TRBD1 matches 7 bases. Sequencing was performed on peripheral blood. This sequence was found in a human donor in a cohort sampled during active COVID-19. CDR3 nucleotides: TGTGCCAGCATAACAGGGGCGAACACCGGGGAGCTGTTTTTT. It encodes CASITGANTGELFF. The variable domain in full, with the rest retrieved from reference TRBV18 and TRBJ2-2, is NAGVMQNPRHLVRRRGQEARLRCSPMKGHSHVYWYRQLPEEGLKFMVYLQKENIIDESGMPKERFSAEFPKEGPSILRIQQVVRGDSAAYFCASITGANTGELFFGEGSRLTVL.